This TCR beta chain was recorded in a study of cytomegalovirus exposure and HLA in healthy donors. Turning to this clone: Its matching antigen is unknown.

Germline V CDR1 and CDR2: LGHNA, YSLEER. The germline V and J ends were trimmed by 1 base and 3 bases, with 13 bases remaining between them. The CDR3 loop spans 16 amino acids. The PCR employed 60 Vbeta primers together with 13 Jbeta primers. The protocol was immunoSEQ multiplex PCR, while the TCRdb copy is restricted to in-frame clones and leaves out a portion. This sample has about 130,000 clones; 78% occur once, and the top ten carry approximately 10%. General study results and limits: Later on, an analysis showed TCR association rates differing by HLA locus, with DRB1 the most and HLA-C the fewest. The classifier reportedly diagnosed cytomegalovirus status with high sensitivity and specificity.

The sample taken for sequencing was PBMCs. V is TRBV4-3 and J is TRBJ2-1; TRBD1 might be the D (5 bases). The TCR was taken from a man aged 30 to 45 in good health and CMV-seropositive. The CDR3 sequence: CASSQADIVGYNEQFF. The CDR3 nucleotides read TGCGCCAGCAGCCAAGCGGACATAGTTGGCTACAATGAGCAGTTCTTC.